This T cell receptor beta chain was obtained from a study of CD8+CD57+ T cells in acquired aplastic anemia. Investigators profiled TCR beta VDJ and CDR3 from genomic DNA template. TCRdb recomputed calls from the reads with MiXCR, one row per CDR3 protein. The sample holds 120,000 or so distinct CDR3 sequences, less than 50% seen once. Patients chosen for sequencing had CD8+CD57+ cells that had expanded, as shown by flow cytometry. In its sample, this clonotype was seen many times. This clonotype originated in a human donor with aplastic anemia. Sequenced sample: sorted CD4+, CD8+, or CD8+CD57+ T cells (not recorded which) from PBMCs.

Written as DNA, the CDR3 is TGCGCCAGCCGGCGTGGGACAGGGACGACTGAAGCTTTCTTT. Encoded protein: CASRRGTGTTEAFF. The chain links TRBV5-1 to TRBJ1-1, with 9 positions matching TRBD1. The CDR3 has 14 amino acids. CDR1 SGHRS and CDR2 YFSETQ come from the germline V gene. V shed 7 bases and J 5 bases; nucleotides not matched to a gene: 9.